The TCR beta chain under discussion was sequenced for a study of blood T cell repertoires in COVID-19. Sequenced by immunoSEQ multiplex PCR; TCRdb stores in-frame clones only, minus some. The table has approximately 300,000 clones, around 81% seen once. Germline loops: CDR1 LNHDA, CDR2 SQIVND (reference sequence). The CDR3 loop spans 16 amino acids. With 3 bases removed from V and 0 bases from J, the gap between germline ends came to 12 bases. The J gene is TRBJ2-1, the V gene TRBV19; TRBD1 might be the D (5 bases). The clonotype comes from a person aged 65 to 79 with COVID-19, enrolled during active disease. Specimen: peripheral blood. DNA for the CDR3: TGTGCCAGTAGTATCGCAGGGATCCGCTCCTACAATGAGCAGTTCTTC. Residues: CASSIAGIRSYNEQFF.